This T cell receptor beta chain was retrieved from a study of T cells in Graves' hyperthyroidism and ophthalmopathy. Using RNA transcripts as the source, TCR beta CDR3 regions were amplified. A first-round RT-PCR of the TCR CDR3 used the HTBI primer set. TCRdb re-derived calls from the multiplex PCR reads in MiXCR, one entry per CDR3 protein. The sample has more than 300,000 distinct CDR3 sequences, roughly 17% seen once; the top ten hold around a third. Sequenced input: blood. The clonotype was recovered from a woman in her twenties or thirties with Graves' hyperthyroidism that later progressed to Graves' ophthalmopathy.

Here the CDR3 DNA reads TGTGCCAGCAGCCGGGACAGGGGCCCTGAAGCTTTCTTT. The encoded protein is CASSRDRGPEAFF. The chain links TRBV11-2 to TRBJ1-1; 10 bases line up with TRBD1. J was trimmed by 6 bases and V by 5 bases; bases with no gene match: 3. The CDR3 consists of 13 residues. CDR1 is SGHAT, CDR2 FQNNGV, per germline.